Below are 16 T cell receptor beta chains sequenced from a single sample in a study of T cells after yellow fever vaccination (dated by TCRdb to between 2019 and 2020). Library prep was done by 5' RACE. Instrument used: Illumina NovaSeq 6000. TCRdb cleaned the public reads at Q25 with fastp, built clones with MiXCR and kept in-frame beta chains. Rows are unified per CDR3 protein, each entry keeping the most common DNA and genes. Within this sample are hundreds of thousands of distinct CDR3 sequences, with roughly a sixth of them counted one time only. Over 15% of the sample belongs to the ten largest clones. Per the publication, the treatment or condition label means: live attenuated yellow fever vaccine strain. The sample here was PBMCs, taken before the yellow fever booster vaccination. These receptors came from a man younger than 35 who received the YFV17D yellow fever vaccine.

The sample holds a few counts of this clonotype. V is TRBV7-9 and J is TRBJ1-5; no clear D gene. The germline V and J ends were trimmed by 8 bases and 2 bases, with 13 bases remaining between them. This CDR3 has 14 amino acids. Germline V gene data show CDR1 as SEHNR and CDR2 as FQNEAQ (reference sequence). Here the CDR3 reads CASGDAYGNQPQHF. The CDR3 bases are TGTGCCAGCGGGGATGCGTACGGCAATCAGCCCCAGCATTTT. Variable domain in full (rest from reference TRBV7-9 and TRBJ1-5): DTGVSQNPRHKITKRGQNVTFRCDPISEHNRLYWYRQTLGQGPEFLTYFQNEAQLEKSRLLSDRFSAERPKGSFSTLEIQRTEQGDSAMYLCASGDAYGNQPQHFGDGTRLSIL.

The CDR3, as DNA: TGCGCCAGCAGCCAAGAAATAGGGGGGGGACTCAATGAGCAGTTCTTC. It is translated as CASSQEIGGGLNEQFF. The chain couples TRBV4-3 to TRBJ2-1, with D maybe TRBD2 (7 bases). Germline V gives CDR1 LGHNA, CDR2 YSLEER. The CDR3 contains 16 residues. V gave up 0 bases and J gave up 6 bases, with 15 bases separating them.

This clonotype was seen ten or more times. J is TRBJ1-1 and V is TRBV5-1; D possibly corresponds to TRBD1 (6 bases). Germline CDR1 and CDR2: SGHRS and YFSETQ. Trimming took 6 bases from V and 3 from J, leaving 12 bases between them. This CDR3 contains 13 residues. The CDR3 nucleotides read TGCGCCAGCACCCCGGACAGTCACACTGAAGCTTTCTTT. Protein: CASTPDSHTEAFF.

V is TRBV20-1 and J is TRBJ1-1; 11 nucleotides line up with TRBD1. The CDR3 sequence is 16 residues long. Germline V gene sequence: CDR1 DFQATT, CDR2 SNEGSKA (reference sequence). V trimming: 2 bases; J trimming: 1 base; junction bases outside the gene matches: 6. In nucleotides, the CDR3 is TGCAGTGCTAGATCCGGGACAGGGGGGTGGAACACTGAAGCTTTCTTT. Residues: CSARSGTGGWNTEAFF.

The V and J genes are TRBV20-1 and TRBJ1-2, with D maybe TRBD1 (5 bases). CDR3 length: 18 residues. Trimming pared 0 bases from V and 1 base from J, leaving 21 bases between. Germline V lookup: CDR1 DFQATT, CDR2 SNEGSKA (reference sequence). The CDR3 DNA reads as TGCAGTGCTAGAGATTTTTTAGCAGGGACCGATAATAACTATGGCTACACCTTC. Amino acid sequence: CSARDFLAGTDNNYGYTF.

The J gene is TRBJ2-5, the V gene TRBV7-2; the D is unclear. This CDR3 is 14 amino acids long. Germline CDR1 SGHTA, CDR2 FQGNSA. The germline V and J ends were trimmed by 7 bases and 5 bases, with 17 bases remaining between them. CDR3 DNA: TGTGCCAGCACCCCGGGTCTAAGATTTGAGACCCAGTACTTC. It specifies CASTPGLRFETQYF.

V gene TRBV6-6 combines with J gene TRBJ2-1; no definite D call. Trimming cost V 5 bases and J 8 bases, with 10 bases left between them. Looked up from germline, CDR1 is MNHNY and CDR2 is SVGAGI (reference sequence). The CDR3 is made up of 12 amino acids. Written as DNA, the CDR3 is TGTGCCAGCAGTCCCCTTAAGGATGAGCAGTTCTTC. This gives the protein CASSPLKDEQFF.

This clonotype occurred a few times. The J gene is TRBJ2-7, the V gene TRBV6-5, with D perhaps matching TRBD1 or TRBD2 (6 bases each). The germline CDR1 and CDR2 sequences are MNHEY and SVGAGI. The CDR3 sequence is 15 residues long. V gave up 3 bases and J gave up 6 bases, with 18 bases separating them. The CDR3, as DNA: TGTGCCAGCAGTTATGGAGGGGGGCGCGGGGCCGAGCAGTACTTC. Its translation: CASSYGGGRGAEQYF.

This clonotype was observed at least ten times. The chain couples TRBV6-4 to TRBJ1-5, with 11 bases identical to TRBD1. This CDR3 region has 20 residues. V lost 3 bases, J lost 1 base, and 14 bases stayed unmatched. The germline V gene encodes CDR1 MRHNA and CDR2 SNTAGT. DNA of the CDR3: TGTGCCAGCAGTGAAGTAGCCGGGACAGGGGGGCCGAAGAGCAATCAGCCCCAGCATTTT. It is translated as CASSEVAGTGGPKSNQPQHF.

The genes are TRBV6-2 or TRBV6-3 and TRBJ1-1; 7 bases fit TRBD1. In germline, CDR1 is MNHEY, CDR2 SVGEGT. The junction had 11 bases not matched to a gene; V was cut back by 5 bases and J by 2 bases. This CDR3 spans 16 amino acids. The CDR3 region has the DNA TGTGCCAGCAGTGCACATCAGGGGGGCGGAAACACTGAAGCTTTCTTT. Translation gives CASSAHQGGGNTEAFF.

The chain uses TRBV4-1 and TRBJ1-3; 9 nucleotides match TRBD1. The V and J ends lost 4 bases and 0 bases, in that order; junction bases with no gene match: 4. This CDR3 region has 16 residues. Germline CDR1 MGHRA, CDR2 YSYEKL. CDR3 bases: TGCGCCAGCAGCCGGACAGGGGCCCTCTCTGGAAACACCATATATTTT. Encoded protein: CASSRTGALSGNTIYF.

This clonotype was observed a few times. The chain is built from TRBV20-1 and TRBJ1-5, with D possibly being TRBD1 (5 bases). CDR3 size: 14 residues. The germline gives CDR1 DFQATT, CDR2 SNEGSKA (reference sequence). V lost 3 bases and J lost 0, with 9 bases in between. The CDR3 reads CSASHGGSNQPQHF. The DNA of the CDR3 is TGCAGTGCTAGTCATGGGGGTAGCAATCAGCCCCAGCATTTT.

The gene calls are TRBV19 and TRBJ1-2, with 7 bases lining up with TRBD1. V lost 8 bases to trimming and J lost 1 base; unmatched junction nucleotides: 7. The CDR3 extends over 14 amino acids. Germline V gene data show CDR1 as LNHDA and CDR2 as SQIVND (reference sequence). The CDR3 coding sequence is TGTGCCAGTGCAACAGGGGACAGTAACTATGGCTACACCTTC. This gives the protein CASATGDSNYGYTF.

This clonotype has a handful of counts. The CDR3 protein is CASSPTGVGEKLFF. The CDR3 bases are TGTGCCAGCAGCCCGACAGGGGTAGGGGAAAAACTGTTTTTT. This sequence joins TRBV7-9 and TRBJ1-4; 8 positions match TRBD1. Germline V CDR1 and CDR2: SEHNR, FQNEAQ (reference sequence). V lost 5 bases to trimming and J lost 8 bases; unmatched junction nucleotides: 7. This CDR3 region has 14 residues.

This clonotype was seen a handful of times. The V and J genes are TRBV29-1 and TRBJ2-5; D possibly matches TRBD1 or TRBD2 (5 bases each). This CDR3 spans 12 amino acids. CDR1 is SQVTM, CDR2 ANQGSEA, per germline. V was clipped by 7 bases and J by 7 bases, with 16 bases between them. The CDR3 here is CSAGTVRGTQYF. The CDR3 DNA reads as TGCAGCGCTGGGACCGTGAGGGGGACCCAGTACTTC.

A few counts support this clonotype. This chain joins TRBV4-2 and TRBJ2-7, with no clear D. The V gene lost 6 bases and the J gene lost 0 bases, with 15 bases spanning the gap. This CDR3 has 15 residues. CDR1 and CDR2 from the germline V gene are LGHNA and YNFKEQ. The CDR3 sequence is CASSRDTSNSYEQYF. Written as DNA, the CDR3 is TGTGCCAGCAGTCGTGACACATCAAACTCCTACGAGCAGTACTTC.